This T cell receptor beta chain was recovered during a study of cytomegalovirus exposure and HLA in healthy donors (dated by TCRdb to 2015 to 2018). Regarding the study in general: According to an earlier analysis of a few hundred of the donors, about 179 million T cells yielded roughly 110 million unique TCR beta sequences and approximately 300 Gb of sequence data. The study used immunosequencing to profile the T cell repertoires of approximately 690 subjects and linked those repertoires to cytomegalovirus serostatus. Class I and class II HLA loci were covered by the typing at four-digit resolution. The number of donors typed differed by locus, with roughly 629-640 for A, B, C, DRB1 and DQB1, roughly 520 for DQA1, 606 for DPA1, and over 400 for DPB1. Every discovery cohort repertoire had been produced on one sequencing platform. Donor age, sex, ethnicity and CMV serostatus were compiled together with the repertoire data. Among a few hundred genotyped donors of the cohort, an average of approximately 230,000 unique TCR beta nucleotide sequences were sequenced per donor, around a sixth of them non-productive. Besides the first cohort of some 670 subjects, a separate validation cohort made up of about 120 different subjects was used. In an earlier analysis of 587 of the donors, high-throughput TCR beta sequencing was used to judge whether each TCR beta V gene segment behaved as functional or pseudogenic. In a later analysis, previously published TCR beta repertoires from about 640 donors were re-analyzed and high-resolution HLA genotyping was added so that TCR occurrence patterns could be studied. An early release that covered about 640 HLA-typed donors contained about 300 gigabases of sequencing data and tens of millions of unique TCR sequences. The study was designed to test whether signatures of past pathogen exposure could be identified by cataloging public T cell receptors. Four or five DR-DQ haplotypes were handled as single units for association and clustering because linkage in the cohort was strong. The later analysis used no new phenotypic data to find candidate immune exposures, relying instead on TCR beta sequences and their occurrence across donors. To predict cytomegalovirus infection status, the study combined high-throughput TCR immunosequencing, statistical association of individual TCRs with disease status, and machine learning. In a later genetic analysis, genome-wide SNP genotypes for about 55% of the roughly 700 donors were used, and that subset was treated as a discovery cohort. Of the approximately 400 genotyped donors, approximately 81% were placed in the genetic ancestry cluster associated with self-reported Caucasian donors.

Preparation of the library involved the immunoSEQ multiplex PCR assay. The multiplex PCR relied on a mix of 60 forward primers for TCR Vbeta segments and 13 reverse primers for TCR Jbeta segments. Amplification of the CDR3 region of rearranged TCR beta genes was performed with a multiplex PCR assay on genomic DNA. Amplified TCR beta libraries were sequenced as 87-base-pair reads on the Illumina HiSeq System. The authors processed their data as follows. A later analysis counted about 80 million unique TCR beta chains across the 690 or so repertoires, and around 9.9 million of these chains were shared by at least two donors. Raw reads were error-corrected and collapsed into unique sequences by a nearest-neighbor algorithm in which closely related sequences were merged to remove PCR and sequencing errors. CDR3 sequences were aligned to IMGT reference sequences to assign V, D and J gene segments. For a sequence to be retained, a match of at least six nucleotides to both a V gene segment and a J gene segment was required. A rearrangement counted as productive if the CDR3 had no stop codons and remained in frame with V and J, and every other rearrangement counted as non-productive. CDR3 was defined according to IMGT convention as the region running from the second conserved V-encoded cysteine to the conserved J-encoded phenylalanine. The earlier analysis of about 610 of the donors excluded any sequence lacking an unambiguous match to a single V gene segment. In an earlier analysis of 450 to 700 of the donors, V segments were called functional above 56.7% productive rearrangements and were called segregating when the between-donor standard deviation exceeded 5%. A statistical classification framework was built to diagnose cytomegalovirus status from the catalog of TCR beta chain sequences. A later analysis assigned V and J genes by comparing TCR nucleotide sequences with IMGT/GENE-DB human TR gene sequences. A later analysis assigned CDR3 sequences and most-parsimonious VDJ recombination scenarios with the TCRdist pipeline. In a later analysis, each TCR beta chain was defined by its CDR3 amino acid sequence together with its V-gene family, and reads lacking a unique V-gene family were excluded. In a later analysis, around 600 highly shared, low-generation-probability nucleotide sequences were removed to address suspected cross-contamination and a sequencing artifact. In a later analysis, a clonal expansion index was calculated for each public chain from normalized within-repertoire ranks of inferred template counts. Generation probabilities in a later analysis came from a VDJ recombination model fitted to out-of-frame rearrangements, and those results were checked against IGoR. In a later analysis, TCR-TCR, TCR-HLA and TCR-CMV co-occurrence was scored with hypergeometric tests, and a repertoire-size bias correction was applied to TCR pairs. False discovery rates were estimated in a later analysis by permuting HLA or CMV assignments 20 times. In a later analysis, co-occurring TCRs were grouped using DBSCAN, and TCRdist sequence similarity was added for clustering within HLA-allele-positive subsets. Repertoires with fewer than 30,000 or more than 120,000 public chains were left out of co-occurrence clustering, as were about 5 repertoires with anomalous nucleotide sharing. As stored in TCRdb, this immuneACCESS dataset retains in-frame rearrangements with V and J assigned. A fraction of the clones does not appear; measured against another copy, unresolved V genes explain less than half of the discrepancy, and the remainder lacks a known reason. V and J calls and clone size are copied from that table; D and trimming were computed from the DNA. The sample table lists some 160,000 clones, roughly 70% of them with a count of one. In total, the top ten clones hold around 4% of the sample.

The cohort consisted of 650 to 700 healthy bone marrow donors. At the time of sampling, all cohort members were nominally healthy, though unrecorded immune exposures were likely present. The donor tested CMV seronegative and was one of the 352 seronegative cohort members. Each donor provided a peripheral blood sample, and peripheral blood mononuclear cells were used for TCR beta sequencing. Genomic DNA extraction from the blood cell samples was performed with the Qiagen DNeasy Blood Extraction Kit. What the authors observed across the whole study: Linkage disequilibrium might explain the correlated functional status among segregating V segments, but an unknown experimental factor could not be ruled out. In a later analysis, several top co-occurrence clusters were reported to appear linked to parvovirus B19, influenza, CMV and Epstein-Barr virus. At a false discovery rate of 0.05, a later analysis linked around 15,000 TCR beta sequences to specific HLA alleles. Compared with the approximately 710-donor mean, donors in an Asian-associated ancestry cluster had fewer N-insertions in productive TCRs, according to a later genetic analysis. V-gene and J-gene trimming of TCR beta chains was associated with a missense DCLRE1C variant in a later genetic analysis, and the association was replicated in an independent cohort. A further reported finding was that TCR beta sequences accurately predicted the HLA-A and HLA-B alleles for most subjects in the first cohort. The presence/absence analyses assumed that sequencing depth was roughly uniform across donors, and that assumption may not be true. The authors suggested that the approach could potentially be generalized to other disease states and immunological phenotypes. The earlier analysis of a few hundred of the donors excluded 15 to 20 rarely observed V segments, including chromosome 9 orphons, because counts were too low. In vitro tests confirmed that a few of the cytomegalovirus-associated TCR beta chains recognize cytomegalovirus antigens. In the study, around 150 TCR beta chains were listed as associated with cytomegalovirus. CMV serostatus was the only immune exposure information available for the cohort. The sequencing pipeline was judged likely to have produced a cluster of highly shared sequence variants as a technical artifact. Compared with equally common non-associated chains, HLA-associated TCR beta chains in a later analysis were more clonally expanded and had lower generation probabilities. Most TCR sequences were seen in very few donors, while some public TCRs were found in many individuals. According to a later analysis, TCR association rates differed among HLA loci, with DRB1 alleles showing the most associated TCRs and HLA-C alleles showing the fewest. Broadly in line with IMGT annotations, most TCR beta V segments showed up in productive rearrangements about 87% or about 30% of the time in an earlier analysis of approximately 640 of the donors. HLA typing was unavailable for some donors at each locus, so association tests used only the typed subset. Some IMGT-functional V segments, including TRBV6-2 and TRBV6-3, could not be distinguished by the 87-base-pair reads and were therefore excluded. Strong co-occurrence of HLA alleles, especially DR and DQ, made assigning TCR associations to individual alleles difficult. Most CMV-associated TCR beta chains appeared to be HLA-restricted in a later analysis, and the HLA associations seemed to be driven largely by CMV exposure. The cohort was sequenced for TCR beta chains only, and without alpha or paired-chain data the features that could be detected were limited. The classifier was reported to diagnose cytomegalovirus status with high specificity and sensitivity in both the original and validation cohorts.

As for this clone: Its antigen has not been determined. No per-base quality is available; no much larger clone lies one base away.

From cysteine to phenylalanine, the CDR3 is 15 amino acids long. Just the 45-base CDR3 DNA is kept, in frame starting at base 1. V trim: 6 bases; J trim: 2 bases; unmatched bases: 7. The germline V gene sets CDR1 to SQVTM and CDR2 to ANQGSEA. The specimen sequenced was PBMCs. The V gene is TRBV29-1 and the J gene is TRBJ1-2, and TRBD1 aligns with 12 junction nucleotides. This TCR was sampled from a man aged 55 to 70 in good health and CMV-seronegative. The CDR3 reads CSVASGTGGNYGYTF. The DNA sequence is TGCAGCGTCGCGTCCGGGACAGGGGGCAACTATGGCTACACCTTC. Full variable domain (CDR3 extended with the reference TRBV29-1 and TRBJ1-2 proteins): SAVISQKPSRDICQRGTSLTIQCQVDSQVTMMFWYRQQPGQSLTLIATANQGSEATYESGFVIDKFPISRPNLTFSTLTVSNMSPEDSSIYLCSVASGTGGNYGYTFGSGTRLTVV.